This TCR beta chain derives from a study of T cell responses to AZD1222 COVID-19 vaccine. Assay used: immunoSEQ multiplex PCR; TCRdb lists only in-frame clones, some missing. The sample holds roughly 140,000 clones, 85% to 95% seen once. Study-level points and caveats: Two AZD1222 administrations were followed by greater Spike-specific TCR breadth and depth. Donors skewed white British and female; clonal diversity was possibly underestimated.

This clone was seen only once. Its matching antigen is unknown. In germline, CDR1 is SQVTM, CDR2 ANQGSEA. V lost 4 bases and J 6 bases, leaving 15 bases between the germline ends. This CDR3 contains 13 residues. The V gene is TRBV29-1, the J gene TRBJ1-2; a possible D gene is TRBD1 (6 bases). This TCR came from an adult who received the AZD1222 COVID-19 vaccine. The sequencing used peripheral blood, collected 28 days after the second AZD1222 dose. The CDR3 sequence is CSVVLRQADGYTF. The CDR3 DNA reads TGCAGCGTTGTTTTAAGACAGGCCGATGGCTACACCTTC.